Given below is one T cell receptor beta chain in context. Germline-derived CDR1 and CDR2 are SGHRS and YFSETQ. The CDR3 totals 16 residues. V shed 5 bases and J 5 bases; nucleotides not matched to a gene: 12. This entry comes from a study of shared clonotypes between healthy human individuals. CD45RO-negative cells were positively selected for CCR7, leaving out terminally differentiated effector memory CD45RA+ cells. Sequenced by immunoSEQ multiplex PCR; TCRdb stores in-frame clones only, minus some. The sample has fewer than 1 million clones, around 96% seen once. Input material: naive CD8+ T cells sorted from blood. The clonotype originates from a man aged 25-45 years in good health. This chain uses TRBV5-1 with TRBJ2-2; TRBD2 matches 7 bases. The CDR3 spells CASSSPGLLDTGELFF. As DNA, the CDR3 is TGCGCCAGCAGTTCACCGGGACTACTGGATACCGGGGAGCTGTTTTTT.